The 29 T cell receptor beta chains below come from one sample, sequenced in a study of T-cell memory formation after mild COVID-19. TCRdb redid the calling of the 5' RACE reads with MiXCR, one entry per CDR3 protein. This table holds 380,000 or so distinct CDR3 sequences, over 13% found once. The specimen sequenced was PBMCs or a T cell subset sorted from them (not recorded which). These receptors were taken from a man aged 18 to 30 who had mild COVID-19 (a few samples of this study predate the infection). Cell type and time point are not known.

This clonotype has only a few counts. The rearrangement joins TRBV5-1 to TRBJ1-2; D remains ambiguous. Germline loops: CDR1 SGHRS, CDR2 YFSETQ. The CDR3 length is 14 residues. V dropped 4 bases and J dropped 4 bases, with 14 bases sitting between them. The CDR3 region is CASSNGLWRYGYTF. Here the CDR3 DNA reads TGCGCCAGCAGCAATGGACTCTGGCGCTATGGCTACACCTTC.

There are a few counts of this clonotype. The CDR3 is CAISESDQPQHF. DNA of the CDR3: TGTGCCATCAGTGAGTCGGATCAGCCCCAGCATTTT. The chain carries TRBV10-3 and TRBJ1-5; D unresolved. V was clipped by 0 bases and J by 5 bases, with 2 bases between them. The CDR3 is 12 residues long. CDR1 and CDR2 from the germline V gene are ENHRY and SYGVKD.

V gene TRBV7-2 combines with J gene TRBJ2-7; TRBD1 agrees at 7 bases. The CDR3 spans 14 residues. Germline-derived CDR1 and CDR2 are SGHTA and FQGNSA. V lost 1 base and J lost 3; bases outside the gene matches: 3. DNA of the CDR3: TGTGCCAGCAGCTTAGGGTGGACAGGCTACGAGCAGTACTTC. Protein product: CASSLGWTGYEQYF.

The rearrangement uses TRBV7-9 and TRBJ2-2; D is unclear. The CDR3 length is 14 residues. Germline V gene sequence: CDR1 SEHNR, CDR2 FQNEAQ (reference sequence). V was cut by 3 bases and J by 4 bases, with 9 bases left in between. CDR3 region: CASSFRRSTGELFF. CDR3 sequence (DNA): TGTGCCAGCAGCTTTAGACGGAGCACCGGGGAGCTGTTTTTT. The full variable domain, completed using reference TRBV7-9 and TRBJ2-2, is DTGVSQNPRHKITKRGQNVTFRCDPISEHNRLYWYRQTLGQGPEFLTYFQNEAQLEKSRLLSDRFSAERPKGSFSTLEIQRTEQGDSAMYLCASSFRRSTGELFFGEGSRLTVL.

This clonotype was found a few times. The rearrangement joins TRBV4-2 to TRBJ2-3; tentatively, D is TRBD1 or TRBD2 (5 bases each). CDR3 length: 18 amino acids. Deletions cut 0 bases from V and 3 bases from J, with 19 bases between. Germline V gene data show CDR1 as LGHNA and CDR2 as YNFKEQ. The CDR3 here is CASSQDWTPGPGTDTQYF. CDR3 bases: TGTGCCAGCAGCCAAGATTGGACCCCGGGACCTGGGACAGATACGCAGTATTTT.

The rearrangement links TRBV2 to TRBJ2-3; 12 nucleotides match TRBD2. The CDR3 contains 17 residues. Germline CDR1 and CDR2: SNHLY and FYNNEI. V lost 4 bases and J lost 5; bases outside the gene matches: 10. The CDR3 sequence: CASSALLAGGPEDTQYF. The CDR3 DNA follows: TGTGCCAGCAGTGCCCTCCTAGCGGGGGGGCCCGAAGATACGCAGTATTTT.

This clonotype was counted between two and nine times. The chain combines TRBV7-9 with TRBJ1-2; no clear D. Trimming removed 1 base from V and 0 bases from J, with 12 bases in between. The CDR3 covers 16 residues. Germline loops: CDR1 SEHNR, CDR2 FQNEAQ (reference sequence). CDR3 amino acids: CASSLVWAESNYGYTF. CDR3 sequence (DNA): TGTGCCAGCAGCTTAGTATGGGCAGAATCTAACTATGGCTACACCTTC.

This clonotype was recorded a few times. This rearrangement joins TRBV5-1 to TRBJ1-1; TRBD1 matches at 9 bases. V was pared by 3 bases and J by 1 base, with 7 bases of the junction left unmatched. The length of the CDR3 is 16 residues. CDR1 and CDR2 (germline): SGHRS, YFSETQ. CDR3 in DNA: TGCGCCAGCAGCTGGGGGACAGGGTTGCCGAACACTGAAGCTTTCTTT. Encoded protein: CASSWGTGLPNTEAFF.

This clonotype was detected only a few times. J is TRBJ2-5 and V is TRBV9; 11 nucleotides agree with TRBD2. CDR3 length: 16 amino acids. After removal of 0 bases from V and 3 bases from J, the junction contained 4 bases not matched to a gene. In germline, CDR1 is SGDLS, CDR2 YYNGEE. The CDR3 DNA follows: TGTGCCAGCAGCGTAGCGGGTAGCGGGGGGGAAGAGACCCAGTACTTC. This codes for CASSVAGSGGEETQYF.

The rearrangement links TRBV27 to TRBJ2-3, with D tentatively TRBD1 (6 bases). The CDR3 runs 14 residues. V was cut by 3 bases and J by 2 bases, with 9 bases left in between. CDR1 and CDR2 from the germline V gene are MNHEY and SMNVEV (reference sequence). CDR3 coding DNA: TGTGCCAGCAGTTTCAGGACAGTCACAGATACGCAGTATTTT. This codes for CASSFRTVTDTQYF.

The V and J genes are TRBV29-1 and TRBJ1-1; maybe TRBD1 (6 bases). Germline CDR1 and CDR2: SQVTM and ANQGSEA. V was clipped by 4 bases and J by 6 bases, with 18 bases between them. This CDR3 has 14 residues. The CDR3 sequence is CSVVPGAGSAEAFF. For the CDR3, the DNA is TGCAGCGTTGTACCAGGGGCGGGCAGCGCTGAAGCTTTCTTT.

V is TRBV29-1 and J is TRBJ2-3, with D perhaps TRBD1 or TRBD2 (6 bases each). This CDR3 contains 14 residues. Trimming stripped 1 base from V and 2 bases from J, with 10 bases between. Looked up from germline, CDR1 is SQVTM and CDR2 is ANQGSEA. The CDR3 nucleotides read TGCAGCGTTGAAGTCGGGGGACACACAGATACGCAGTATTTT. This encodes CSVEVGGHTDTQYF.

J is TRBJ1-1 and V is TRBV28; 10 nucleotides align to TRBD1. This CDR3 region has 17 residues. J gave up 5 bases and V 5 bases, and 14 bases lay outside the gene matches. Germline CDR1 and CDR2: MDHEN and SYDVKM. CDR3 region: CASSLSGQGVRGTEAFF. The DNA of the CDR3 is TGTGCCAGCAGTCTCTCAGGACAGGGGGTGCGGGGAACTGAAGCTTTCTTT.

This clonotype showed up just a few times. The chain employs TRBV7-9 and TRBJ2-3, with TRBD1 matching 7 bases. Trimming at V came to 3 bases and at J to 1 base, leaving 4 bases not matched to a gene. The length of the CDR3 is 15 residues. In germline, CDR1 is SEHNR, CDR2 FQNEAQ (reference sequence). The CDR3 sequence is CASSFRDSGTDTQYF. The CDR3 nucleotides are TGTGCCAGCAGCTTCCGGGACAGTGGCACAGATACGCAGTATTTT.

This clonotype was seen many times. V is TRBV11-2 and J is TRBJ1-1; no clear D. V lost 5 bases and J 1 base, leaving 8 bases between the germline ends. The CDR3 is 13 amino acids. CDR1 SGHAT and CDR2 FQNNGV come from the germline V gene. The CDR3 loop reads CASSHRQNTEAFF. For the CDR3, the DNA is TGTGCCAGCAGCCATCGACAGAACACTGAAGCTTTCTTT.

This clonotype appeared a few times. J is TRBJ2-1 and V is TRBV5-1; TRBD2 aligns across 11 bases. Germline V lookup: CDR1 SGHRS, CDR2 YFSETQ. The junction had 11 bases not matched to a gene; V was cut back by 3 bases and J by 9 bases. The CDR3 is made up of 16 amino acids. The DNA for the CDR3 is TGCGCCAGCAGCTCCAACTTAGCGGGGGGGCATGGTGAGCAGTTCTTC. Its protein is CASSSNLAGGHGEQFF.

The gene calls are TRBV27 and TRBJ2-1; 12 bases agree with TRBD2. The trim removed 7 bases at V and 6 bases at J, leaving 4 bases unmatched. In germline, CDR1 is MNHEY, CDR2 SMNVEV (reference sequence). This CDR3 contains 14 residues. The CDR3 region is CASKLAGGINEQFF. The CDR3 DNA reads as TGTGCCAGCAAACTAGCGGGGGGTATCAATGAGCAGTTCTTC.

In this sample, this clonotype turned up a few times. The chain recombines TRBV10-2 with TRBJ1-1; D remains ambiguous. Trimming removed 2 bases at V and 3 bases at J, with 7 bases between. The CDR3 spans 13 residues. Per the germline V gene, CDR1 is WSHSY and CDR2 is SAAADI. DNA of the CDR3: TGCGCCAGCAGTGAGGAGGGATACACTGAAGCTTTCTTT. Translated: CASSEEGYTEAFF.

V usage is TRBV2 and J usage is TRBJ1-1, with D hard to call. Trimming stripped 7 bases from V and 4 bases from J, with 16 bases between. The germline gives CDR1 SNHLY, CDR2 FYNNEI. CDR3 length: 14 amino acids. The CDR3 DNA sequence: TGTGCCAGCAAGCTGGATATGAGGAGCACTGAAGCTTTCTTT. It is translated as CASKLDMRSTEAFF.

The chain combines TRBV6-1 with TRBJ2-5; D gene ambiguous. The CDR3 length is 14 residues. V lost 7 bases to trimming and J lost 5 bases, with 17 bases between them. The germline V gene encodes CDR1 MNHNS and CDR2 SASEGT. The DNA for the CDR3 is TGTGCCAGCATTACTCTTCCCAACGGGGAGACCCAGTACTTC. Protein: CASITLPNGETQYF.

This clonotype was seen repeatedly, ten times or more. The V and J genes are TRBV5-1 and TRBJ2-1; no definite D call. Looked up from germline, CDR1 is SGHRS and CDR2 is YFSETQ. The V and J ends lost 4 bases and 2 bases respectively, with 10 bases between them. The CDR3 has 14 residues. The CDR3 DNA follows: TGCGCCAGCAGCGGCGGTGGGACCTACAATGAGCAGTTCTTC. Protein sequence: CASSGGGTYNEQFF.

This clonotype was seen a handful of times. This sequence joins TRBV28 and TRBJ1-1; D is unresolved. Germline CDR1 MDHEN, CDR2 SYDVKM. The V and J ends lost 7 bases and 1 base respectively, with 13 bases between them. This CDR3 is 14 amino acids long. The CDR3: CASTSAPENTEAFF. The CDR3 DNA reads as TGTGCCAGCACCAGCGCCCCGGAGAACACTGAAGCTTTCTTT.

This clonotype appeared once. The chain recombines TRBV3-1 with TRBJ2-1; D is possibly TRBD1 or TRBD2 (5 bases each). CDR1 is LGHDT, CDR2 YNNKEL, per germline (reference sequence). This CDR3 has 17 residues. V was clipped by 5 bases and J by 4 bases, with 21 bases between them. The CDR3 nucleotides read TGTGCCAGCAGCTCCTCCCCATCTAGAGGGGTTTACAATGAGCAGTTCTTC. It is translated as CASSSSPSRGVYNEQFF.

This clonotype was counted only a few times. This sequence joins TRBV27 and TRBJ2-3; TRBD1 matches at 10 bases. CDR1 is MNHEY, CDR2 SMNVEV, per germline (reference sequence). Losses at the gene ends were 5 bases for V and 7 bases for J; bases not matched to a gene: 9. This CDR3 is 15 amino acids long. CDR3 in DNA: TGTGCCAGCAGTCCGGGGACAGGGGCAGGAAATACGCAGTATTTT. Translated: CASSPGTGAGNTQYF.

The chain carries TRBV7-9 and TRBJ2-7; 8 bases line up with TRBD2. The V and J ends lost 4 bases and 0 bases, in that order; junction bases with no gene match: 8. The CDR3 sequence is 16 residues long. Germline CDR1 SEHNR, CDR2 FQNEAQ (reference sequence). The CDR3 spells CASSSRGAGVSYEQYF. The DNA of the CDR3 is TGTGCCAGCAGCTCGCGGGGGGCGGGGGTCTCCTACGAGCAGTACTTC.

This clonotype has more than one count but fewer than ten. The chain links TRBV7-2 to TRBJ2-5; D is unclear. The length of the CDR3 is 12 residues. CDR1 SGHTA and CDR2 FQGNSA come from the germline V gene. Trimming left V 5 bases short and J 5 bases short, with 9 bases between. Here the CDR3 DNA reads TGTGCCAGCAGCCCCGTCGGGGAGACCCAGTACTTC. This encodes CASSPVGETQYF. The entire variable domain, with the rest obtained from reference TRBV7-2 and TRBJ2-5, is as follows: GAGVSQSPSNKVTEKGKDVELRCDPISGHTALYWYRQSLGQGLEFLIYFQGNSAPDKSGLPSDRFSAERTGGSVSTLTIQRTQQEDSAVYLCASSPVGETQYFGPGTRLLVL.

This sequence joins TRBV6-5 and TRBJ1-1; tentative D call: TRBD1 (6 bases). Germline CDR1 MNHEY, CDR2 SVGAGI. The CDR3 extends over 14 amino acids. V lost 4 bases to trimming and J lost 1 base, with 10 bases between them. CDR3 amino acids: CASSFKGGNTEAFF. The CDR3 DNA is TGTGCCAGCAGTTTCAAGGGGGGGAACACTGAAGCTTTCTTT.

This clonotype showed up just a few times. The genes are TRBV29-1 and TRBJ2-5, with D maybe TRBD2 (6 bases). Germline CDR1 and CDR2: SQVTM and ANQGSEA. V lost 4 bases and J 4 bases, leaving 10 bases between the germline ends. CDR3 size: 12 residues. The CDR3 reads CSVAGGGETQYF. The DNA for the CDR3 is TGCAGCGTTGCTGGGGGAGGAGAGACCCAGTACTTC.

V is TRBV7-9 and J is TRBJ1-4; D remains ambiguous. CDR1 is SEHNR, CDR2 FQNEAQ, per germline (reference sequence). The CDR3 extends over 13 amino acids. With 3 bases removed from V and 8 bases from J, the gap between germline ends came to 10 bases. The CDR3: CASSFTPGEKLFF. CDR3 DNA: TGTGCCAGCAGCTTTACTCCGGGGGAAAAACTGTTTTTT.